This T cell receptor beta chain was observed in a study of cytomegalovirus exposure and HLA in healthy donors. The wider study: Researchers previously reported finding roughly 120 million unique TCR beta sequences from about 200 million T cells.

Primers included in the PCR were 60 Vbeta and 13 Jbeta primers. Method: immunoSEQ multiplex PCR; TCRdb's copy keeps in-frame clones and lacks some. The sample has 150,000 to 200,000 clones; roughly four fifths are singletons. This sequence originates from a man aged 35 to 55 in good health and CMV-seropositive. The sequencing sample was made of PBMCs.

CDR3 sequence (DNA): TGCGCCAGCAGCTTGTCGGTCCCCAATGAGCAGTTCTTC. It encodes CASSLSVPNEQFF. The chain recombines TRBV5-1 with TRBJ2-1; D gene uncertain. The CDR3 loop spans 13 amino acids. Germline loops: CDR1 SGHRS, CDR2 YFSETQ. V was cut by 1 base and J by 6 bases, with 8 bases left in between.